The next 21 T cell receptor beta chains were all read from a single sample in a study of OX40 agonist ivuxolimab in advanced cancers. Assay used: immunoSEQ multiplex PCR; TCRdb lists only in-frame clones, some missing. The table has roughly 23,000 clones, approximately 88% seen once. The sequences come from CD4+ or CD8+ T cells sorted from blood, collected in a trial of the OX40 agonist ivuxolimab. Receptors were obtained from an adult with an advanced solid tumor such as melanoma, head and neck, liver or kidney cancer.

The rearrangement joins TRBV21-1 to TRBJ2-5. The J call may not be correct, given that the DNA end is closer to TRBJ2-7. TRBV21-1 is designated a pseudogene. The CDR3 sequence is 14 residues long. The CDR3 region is CASSKALCSYEQYF. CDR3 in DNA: TGTGCCAGCAGCAAGGCACTTTGCTCCTACGAGCAGTACTTC.

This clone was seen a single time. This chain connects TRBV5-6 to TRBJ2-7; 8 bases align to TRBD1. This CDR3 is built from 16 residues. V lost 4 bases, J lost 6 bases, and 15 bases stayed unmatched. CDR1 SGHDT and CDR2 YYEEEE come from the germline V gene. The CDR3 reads CASSPGVSTGASEQYF. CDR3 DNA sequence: TGTGCCAGCAGCCCCGGGGTTTCGACAGGGGCAAGCGAGCAGTACTTC. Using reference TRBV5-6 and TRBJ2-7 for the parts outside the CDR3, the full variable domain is DAGVTQSPTHLIKTRGQQVTLRCSPKSGHDTVSWYQQALGQGPQFIFQYYEEEERQRGNFPDRFSGHQFPNYSSELNVNALLLGDSALYLCASSPGVSTGASEQYFGPGTRLTVT.

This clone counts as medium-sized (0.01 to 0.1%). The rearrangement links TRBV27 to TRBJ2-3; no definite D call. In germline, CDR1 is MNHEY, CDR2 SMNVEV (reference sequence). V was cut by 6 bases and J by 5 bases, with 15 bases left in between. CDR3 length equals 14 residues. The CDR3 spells CASRTQEARDTQYF. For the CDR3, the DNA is TGTGCCAGCAGGACCCAGGAAGCACGAGATACGCAGTATTTT.

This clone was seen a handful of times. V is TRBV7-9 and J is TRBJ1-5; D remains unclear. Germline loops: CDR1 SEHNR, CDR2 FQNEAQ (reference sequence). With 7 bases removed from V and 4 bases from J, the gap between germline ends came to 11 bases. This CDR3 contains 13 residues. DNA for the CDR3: TGTGCCAGCACCGGCGGACTTAATCAGCCCCAGCATTTT. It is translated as CASTGGLNQPQHF.

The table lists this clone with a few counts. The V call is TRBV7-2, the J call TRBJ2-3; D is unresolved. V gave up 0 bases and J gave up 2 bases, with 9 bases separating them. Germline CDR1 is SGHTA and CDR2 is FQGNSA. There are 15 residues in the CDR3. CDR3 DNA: TGTGCCAGCAGCTTAGCCTGGTCTAACACAGATACGCAGTATTTT. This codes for CASSLAWSNTDTQYF.

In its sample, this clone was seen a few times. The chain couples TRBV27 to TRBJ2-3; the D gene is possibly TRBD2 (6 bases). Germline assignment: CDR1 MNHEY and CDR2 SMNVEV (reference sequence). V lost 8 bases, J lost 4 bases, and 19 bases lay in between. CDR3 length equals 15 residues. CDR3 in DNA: TGTGCCAGCGGGGGGTCATGGTCAGGGTCAGATACGCAGTATTTT. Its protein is CASGGSWSGSDTQYF.

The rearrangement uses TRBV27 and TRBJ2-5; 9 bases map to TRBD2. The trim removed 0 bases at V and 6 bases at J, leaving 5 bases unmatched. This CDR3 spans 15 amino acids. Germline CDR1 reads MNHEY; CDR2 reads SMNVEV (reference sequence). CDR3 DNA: TGTGCCAGCAGTTTATCTGCGGGGGGGCGGAAGACCCAGTACTTC. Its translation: CASSLSAGGRKTQYF.

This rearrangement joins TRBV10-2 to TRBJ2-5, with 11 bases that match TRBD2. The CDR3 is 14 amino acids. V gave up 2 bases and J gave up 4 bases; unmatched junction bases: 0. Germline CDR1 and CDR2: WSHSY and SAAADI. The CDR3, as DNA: TGCGCCAGCAGTGAGCTAGCGGGGGGAGAGACCCAGTACTTC. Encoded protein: CASSELAGGETQYF.

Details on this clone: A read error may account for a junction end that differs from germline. The CDR3 nucleotides are TGTGCTAGCAGCGGACAGGGGTCCTACGAGCAGTACTTC. Protein sequence: CASSGQGSYEQYF. J is TRBJ2-7 and V is TRBV7-7; 9 positions match TRBD1. CDR1 and CDR2 from the germline V gene are SSHAT and FNYEAQ (reference sequence). The CDR3 runs to 13 residues.

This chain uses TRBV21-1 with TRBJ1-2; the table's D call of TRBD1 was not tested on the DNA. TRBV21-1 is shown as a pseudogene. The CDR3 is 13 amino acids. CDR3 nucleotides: TGTGCCAGCAGCAAATGTGGGGGCTACGGCTACACCTTC. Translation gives CASSKCGGYGYTF.

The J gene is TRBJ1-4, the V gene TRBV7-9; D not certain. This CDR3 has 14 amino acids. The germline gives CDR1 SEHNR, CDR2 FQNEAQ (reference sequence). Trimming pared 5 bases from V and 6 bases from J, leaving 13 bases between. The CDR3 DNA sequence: TGTGCCAGCAGCATGGGCCGAGGCTATGAAAAACTGTTTTTT. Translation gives CASSMGRGYEKLFF.

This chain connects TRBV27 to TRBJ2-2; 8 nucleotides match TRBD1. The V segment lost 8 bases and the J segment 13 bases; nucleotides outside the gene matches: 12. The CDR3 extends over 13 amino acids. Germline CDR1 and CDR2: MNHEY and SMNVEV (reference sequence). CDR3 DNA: TGTGCCAGCGAGTTAAATGGACAGGGCGTGCTGTTTTTT. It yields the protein CASELNGQGVLFF.

CDR3 amino acids: CAWTPPGGDGNEKLFF. Written as DNA, the CDR3 is TGTGCCTGGACCCCCCCCGGAGGGGATGGGAATGAAAAACTGTTTTTT. The rearrangement joins TRBV30 to TRBJ1-4; TRBD1 is a possible D gene (5 bases). This CDR3 has 16 residues. Trimming left V 4 bases short and J 5 bases short, with 20 bases between. Per the germline V gene, CDR1 is GTSNPN and CDR2 is SVGIG (reference sequence).

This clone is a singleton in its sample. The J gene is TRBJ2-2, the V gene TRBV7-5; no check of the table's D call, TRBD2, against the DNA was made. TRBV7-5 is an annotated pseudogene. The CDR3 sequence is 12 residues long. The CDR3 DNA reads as TGTGCCAGAAGCCCCGCGGCCGGGGAGCTGTTTTTT. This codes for CARSPAAGELFF.

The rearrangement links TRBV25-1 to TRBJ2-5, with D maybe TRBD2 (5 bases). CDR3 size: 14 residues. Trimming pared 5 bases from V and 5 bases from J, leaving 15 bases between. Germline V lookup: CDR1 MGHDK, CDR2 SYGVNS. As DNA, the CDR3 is TGTGCCAGCAGTCAAGACCGACTAACGGAGACCCAGTACTTC. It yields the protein CASSQDRLTETQYF.

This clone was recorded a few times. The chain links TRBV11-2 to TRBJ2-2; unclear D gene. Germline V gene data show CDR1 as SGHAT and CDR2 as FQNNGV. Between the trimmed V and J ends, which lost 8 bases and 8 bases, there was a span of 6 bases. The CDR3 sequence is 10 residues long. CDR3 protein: CASELGELFF. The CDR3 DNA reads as TGTGCCAGCGAGTTGGGGGAGCTGTTTTTT.

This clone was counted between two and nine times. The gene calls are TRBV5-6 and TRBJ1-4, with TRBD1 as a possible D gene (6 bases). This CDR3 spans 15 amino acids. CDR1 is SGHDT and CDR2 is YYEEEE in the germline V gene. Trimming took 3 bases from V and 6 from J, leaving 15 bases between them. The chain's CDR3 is CASSWRQEGYEKLFF. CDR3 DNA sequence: TGTGCCAGCAGCTGGCGACAGGAAGGATATGAAAAACTGTTTTTT. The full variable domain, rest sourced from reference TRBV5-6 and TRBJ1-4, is DAGVTQSPTHLIKTRGQQVTLRCSPKSGHDTVSWYQQALGQGPQFIFQYYEEEERQRGNFPDRFSGHQFPNYSSELNVNALLLGDSALYLCASSWRQEGYEKLFFGSGTQLSVL.

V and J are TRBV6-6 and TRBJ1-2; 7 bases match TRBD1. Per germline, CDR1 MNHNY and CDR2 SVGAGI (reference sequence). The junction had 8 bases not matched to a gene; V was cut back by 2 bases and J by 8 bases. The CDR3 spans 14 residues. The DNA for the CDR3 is TGTGCCAGCAGTTACCTGGACAGGCCAGCCGGCTACACCTTC. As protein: CASSYLDRPAGYTF.

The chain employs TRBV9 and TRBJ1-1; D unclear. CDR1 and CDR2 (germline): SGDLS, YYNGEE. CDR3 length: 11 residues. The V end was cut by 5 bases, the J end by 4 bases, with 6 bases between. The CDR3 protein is CASRSATEAFF. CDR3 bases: TGTGCCAGCAGGTCAGCCACTGAAGCTTTCTTT. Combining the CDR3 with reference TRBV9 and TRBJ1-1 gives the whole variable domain DSGVTQTPKHLITATGQRVTLRCSPRSGDLSVYWYQQSLDQGLQFLIQYYNGEERAKGNILERFSAQQFPDLHSELNLSSLELGDSALYFCASRSATEAFFGQGTRLTVV.

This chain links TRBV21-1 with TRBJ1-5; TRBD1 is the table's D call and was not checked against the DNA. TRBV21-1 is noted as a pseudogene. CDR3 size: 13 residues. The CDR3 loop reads CASSNGDRAPQHF. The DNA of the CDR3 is TGTGCCAGCAGCAATGGGGACAGGGCGCCCCAGCATTTT.

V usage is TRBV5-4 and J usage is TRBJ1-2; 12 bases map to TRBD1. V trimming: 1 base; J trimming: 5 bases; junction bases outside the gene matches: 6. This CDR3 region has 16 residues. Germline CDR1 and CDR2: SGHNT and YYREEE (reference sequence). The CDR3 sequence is CASSLRGQGAWYGYTF. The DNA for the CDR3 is TGTGCCAGCAGCTTGAGGGGACAGGGGGCTTGGTATGGCTACACCTTC.